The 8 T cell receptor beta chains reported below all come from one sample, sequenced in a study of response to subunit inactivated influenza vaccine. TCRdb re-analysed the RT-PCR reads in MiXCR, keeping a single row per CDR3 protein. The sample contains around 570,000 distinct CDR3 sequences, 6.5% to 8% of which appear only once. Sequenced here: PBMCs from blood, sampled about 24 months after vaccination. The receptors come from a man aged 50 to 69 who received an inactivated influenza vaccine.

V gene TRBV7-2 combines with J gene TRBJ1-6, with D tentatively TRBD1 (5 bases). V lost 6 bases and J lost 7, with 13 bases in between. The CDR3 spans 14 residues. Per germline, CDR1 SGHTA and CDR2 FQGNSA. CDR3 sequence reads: CASSRAGQNSPLHF. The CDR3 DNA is TGTGCCAGCAGTAGGGCAGGGCAAAATTCACCCCTCCACTTT.

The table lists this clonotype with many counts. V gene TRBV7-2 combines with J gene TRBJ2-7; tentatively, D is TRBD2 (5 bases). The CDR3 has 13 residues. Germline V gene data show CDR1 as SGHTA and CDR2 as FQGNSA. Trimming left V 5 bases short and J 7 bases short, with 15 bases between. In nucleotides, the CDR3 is TGTGCCAGCAGCCCCCAATCGGCGGGTGAGCAGTACTTC. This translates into CASSPQSAGEQYF. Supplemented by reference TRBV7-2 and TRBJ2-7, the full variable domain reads GAGVSQSPSNKVTEKGKDVELRCDPISGHTALYWYRQSLGQGLEFLIYFQGNSAPDKSGLPSDRFSAERTGGSVSTLTIQRTQQEDSAVYLCASSPQSAGEQYFGPGTRLTVT.

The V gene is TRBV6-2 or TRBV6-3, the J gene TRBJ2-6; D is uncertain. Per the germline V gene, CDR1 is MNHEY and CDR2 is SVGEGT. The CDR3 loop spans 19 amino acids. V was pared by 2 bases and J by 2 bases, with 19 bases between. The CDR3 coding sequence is TGTGCCAGCAGTTACCTCCTCCCTCGCCTCCCGGCTGGGGCCAACGTCCTGACTTTC. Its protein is CASSYLLPRLPAGANVLTF.

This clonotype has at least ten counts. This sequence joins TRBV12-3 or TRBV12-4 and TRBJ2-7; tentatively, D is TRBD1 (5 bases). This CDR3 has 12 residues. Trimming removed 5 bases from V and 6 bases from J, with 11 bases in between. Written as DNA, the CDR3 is TGTGCCAGCAGTCAGGGAATACGCGAGCAGTACTTC. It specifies CASSQGIREQYF.

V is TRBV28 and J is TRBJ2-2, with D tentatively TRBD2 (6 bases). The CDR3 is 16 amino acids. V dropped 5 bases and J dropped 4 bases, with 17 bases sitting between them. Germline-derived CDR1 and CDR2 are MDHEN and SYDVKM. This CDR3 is CASSRLVRPLTGELFF. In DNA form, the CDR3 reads TGTGCCAGCAGTCGACTAGTGCGCCCCCTCACCGGGGAGCTGTTTTTT.

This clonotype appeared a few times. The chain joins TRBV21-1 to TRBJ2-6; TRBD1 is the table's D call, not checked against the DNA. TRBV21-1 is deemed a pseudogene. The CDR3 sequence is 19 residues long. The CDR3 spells CASSPYTLTGNSGANVLTF. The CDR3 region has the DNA TGTGCCAGCAGCCCCTACACCCTTACAGGAAACTCTGGGGCCAACGTCCTGACTTTC.

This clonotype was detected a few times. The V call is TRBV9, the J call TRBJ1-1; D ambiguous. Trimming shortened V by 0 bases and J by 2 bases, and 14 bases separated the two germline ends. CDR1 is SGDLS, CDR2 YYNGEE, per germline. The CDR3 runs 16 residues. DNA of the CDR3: TGTGCCAGCAGCGTAGGTTCGCAGGTCGACAACACTGAAGCTTTCTTT. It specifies CASSVGSQVDNTEAFF.

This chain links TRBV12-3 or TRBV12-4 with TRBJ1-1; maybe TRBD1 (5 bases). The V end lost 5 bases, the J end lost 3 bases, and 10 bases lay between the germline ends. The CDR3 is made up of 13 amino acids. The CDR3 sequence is CASSAGFDTEAFF. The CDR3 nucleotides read TGTGCCAGCAGTGCAGGGTTTGACACTGAAGCTTTCTTT.